These 9 T cell receptor beta chains share one sample of origin, sequenced in a study of blood T cells in healthy people across ages. A sample-barcoded 5' primer and a J-beta primer mix were used in a second PCR of about 6 to 12 cycles. TCRdb redid the calling of the 5' RACE reads with MiXCR, one entry per CDR3 protein. The repertoire includes some 920,000 distinct CDR3 sequences, 51% of them detected once, and about 22% sits in the top ten. The specimen sequenced was blood. The receptors originated from a woman aged 55-70 years in good health.

This rearrangement joins TRBV27 to TRBJ2-7; 8 nucleotides agree with TRBD2. The closer fit of TRBJ2-5 to the DNA end suggests the J call may be wrong. This CDR3 is built from 15 residues. Germline V CDR1 and CDR2: MNHEY, SMNVEV (reference sequence). CDR3 region: CASSFGTSGKETQYF. The DNA for the CDR3 is TGTGCCAGCAGTTTTGGAACTAGCGGTAAAGAGACCCAGTACTTC.

For this clonotype: A read error may explain this, as a much larger clone is one base away. J is TRBJ2-3 and V is TRBV29-1, with D unclear. CDR3 length equals 12 residues. Looked up from germline, CDR1 is SQVTM and CDR2 is ANQGSEA. CDR3 coding DNA: TGCAGCGTTGAAGTAGTAACAGATACGCGGTATTTT. Translating gives CSVEVVTDTRYF.

The chain links TRBV6-5 to TRBJ2-7; 10 positions match TRBD2. Trimming took 4 bases from V and 5 from J; bases not matched to a gene: 17. Per the germline V gene, CDR1 is MNHEY and CDR2 is SVGAGI. There are 18 residues in the CDR3. The CDR3 region is CASSFRGVAGGRVDEQYF. The CDR3 nucleotides read TGTGCCAGCAGTTTCCGTGGGGTAGCGGGAGGTAGGGTTGACGAGCAGTACTTC.

This sequence joins TRBV27 and TRBJ2-3; D might be TRBD1 (6 bases). The CDR3 contains 14 residues. CDR1 and CDR2 from the germline V gene are MNHEY and SMNVEV (reference sequence). With 3 bases removed from V and 6 bases from J, the gap between germline ends came to 13 bases. This CDR3 reads CASSFGRGRDTQYF. CDR3 DNA: TGTGCCAGCAGTTTTGGCAGGGGTAGGGATACGCAGTATTTT.

The chain combines TRBV6-6 with TRBJ2-7; 10 bases fit TRBD1. Losses at the gene ends were 3 bases for V and 5 bases for J; bases not matched to a gene: 10. From germline, CDR1 is MNHNY and CDR2 SVGAGI (reference sequence). This CDR3 has 16 residues. CDR3 DNA sequence: TGTGCCAGCAGTTATTCCCCGGGACAGGGGTTCCACGAGCAGTACTTC. It specifies CASSYSPGQGFHEQYF.

The V and J genes are TRBV4-2 and TRBJ1-4, with 7 bases aligning to TRBD1. CDR1 and CDR2 from the germline V gene are LGHNA and YNFKEQ. The CDR3 extends over 14 amino acids. Losses at the gene ends were 4 bases for V and 6 bases for J; bases not matched to a gene: 5. The CDR3 DNA follows: TGTGCCAGCAGCCCCAGACAGGGTTATGAAAAACTGTTTTTT. Its translation: CASSPRQGYEKLFF.

Concerning this clonotype: A read error may be the cause here, since a much bigger clone is one base away. The rearrangement joins TRBV7-3 to TRBJ2-7; 11 bases align to TRBD2. The J call is doubtful: the DNA matches TRBJ2-5 better. The CDR3 extends over 13 amino acids. The V gene's germline CDR1 is SGHTA and CDR2 FQGTGA. The CDR3 loop is CASSPGLAGTQYF. The CDR3, as DNA: TGTGCCAGCAGCCCCGGACTAGCGGGGACCCAGTACTTC.

V gene TRBV7-2 combines with J gene TRBJ2-7; 9 positions match TRBD2. The CDR3 loop spans 16 amino acids. The ends lost 3 bases at V and 4 bases at J; junction bases unmatched: 10. Germline V lookup: CDR1 SGHTA, CDR2 FQGNSA. The CDR3 region has the DNA TGTGCCAGCAGCTTCGGGGCTCTAGCGGGACGGTACGAGCAGTACTTC. Translating it yields CASSFGALAGRYEQYF.

This clonotype was observed a few times. The J gene is TRBJ1-2, the V gene TRBV15; D ambiguous. CDR3 length: 16 amino acids. Trimming pared 0 bases from V and 3 bases from J, leaving 14 bases between. From germline, CDR1 is LNHNV and CDR2 YYDKDF (reference sequence). The CDR3: CATSRDAASWDYGYTF. In DNA, the CDR3 is TGTGCCACCAGCAGAGATGCGGCGTCTTGGGACTATGGCTACACCTTC.